This passage covers 3 T cell receptor beta chains from one sample sequenced in a study of regulatory T cells in long-lasting Graves disease. CDR3 regions were amplified by Arm-PCR using iRepertoire HTBI primers to build TCR beta libraries. MiXCR, applied by TCRdb to the multiplex PCR reads, yields one record per CDR3 protein. The sample holds hundreds of thousands of distinct CDR3 sequences; about 16% are singletons and the top ten take more than 20%. Time point here: newly diagnosed GD, antithyroid drugs for less than 3 months. The TCR library was made from RNA that had been extracted from PBMCs in TRIzol. These same records also appear under a second study, on T cells in Graves' hyperthyroidism and ophthalmopathy.

Sequences were derived from peripheral blood mononuclear cells (PBMCs), sampled at new diagnosis, from a patient treated with antithyroid drugs. The receptor source for this set is a woman aged 35-65 years with Graves disease.

This clonotype was observed at least ten times. The chain links TRBV5-1 to TRBJ2-1; 10 positions agree with TRBD1. This CDR3 comprises 15 residues. Germline lookup yields CDR1 SGHRS and CDR2 YFSETQ. V lost 4 bases, J lost 4 bases, and 5 bases stayed unmatched. The chain's CDR3 is CASSAGQGVYNEQFF. Here the CDR3 DNA reads TGCGCCAGCAGCGCCGGACAGGGGGTGTACAATGAGCAGTTCTTC.

The table lists this clonotype with a count of one. This sequence may be a read error, since a much larger clone differs from it by one base. This chain links TRBV3-1 with TRBJ1-2; 8 bases agree with TRBD1. V dropped 4 bases and J dropped 6; count of bases not matched to a gene: 4. Germline values: CDR1 LGHDT, CDR2 YNNKEL (reference sequence). The length of the CDR3 is 13 residues. CDR3: CASSRTGNDGYTF. The CDR3 DNA sequence: TGTGCCAGCAGCCGGACAGGGAATGATGGCTACACCTTC.

This clonotype was counted ten times or more. The CDR3 loop reads CASSRSGGLPEAFF. For the CDR3, the DNA is TGTGCCAGCAGCCGATCGGGGGGGTTACCTGAAGCTTTCTTT. The chain links TRBV3-1 to TRBJ1-1; D possibly corresponds to TRBD1 (5 bases). CDR3 length equals 14 residues. V gave up 4 bases and J gave up 6 bases, with 15 bases separating them. In germline, CDR1 is LGHDT, CDR2 YNNKEL (reference sequence).